This note documents a single T cell receptor (beta chain) sequence. Its antigen is still unknown. Base qualities are not at hand, and no much larger clone is one base apart. Collaborating institutions collected whole blood in K2EDTA tubes following their own protocols. For TCRbeta analysis, collaborator samples were shipped as frozen whole blood, as isolated PBMCs, or as DNA extracted from either sample type. After removal of 0 bases from V and 3 bases from J, the junction retains 6 bases not matched to a gene. The CDR3 contains 17 residues, cysteine and phenylalanine counted. Only the CDR3 region is kept as DNA, spanning 51 bases read in frame from base 1. In the germline V gene, CDR1 corresponds to MGHRA and CDR2 to YSYEKL. The sample originates from a study of blood T cell repertoires in COVID-19 (TCRdb year 2020). About the study as a whole: Samples covering the acute and convalescent phases of COVID-19 were provided by collaborators in the United States, Italy and Spain. Subjects who had been exposed to COVID-19, were actively infected with it, or had recovered from it provided the deeply sampled blood TCRbeta repertoires that made up the dataset. The material from the prospective study consisted of cDNA or gDNA derived from T cells, B-cell-depleted T cells, or PBMCs. The repertoires were made available in a free public database intended to serve as a resource for research on the immune response to SARS-CoV-2. The sample metadata nearly always contained a de-identified subject ID, COVID-19 status, age in years and sex. Samples came from the ongoing ImmuneRACE study (first 160 participants) plus 1,254 subjects from 6 global collaborators. Where HLA class I and class II types were available, the types were taken from metadata supplied by the sample provider, not from assay-based typing. Here is what the overall study found, with its caveats: The quantity of clinical and demographic metadata differed by source and by participant and was supplied without curation.

TCRbeta CDR3 regions were amplified from genomic DNA by means of the immunoSEQ Assay, a bias-controlled multiplex PCR. Per the source publication's procedure: Within the assay, amplification of reference gene primers was used to estimate how many nucleated cells each sample contained. To quantify the absolute abundance of each unique TCRbeta CDR3 rearrangement, sequence reads were collapsed and filtered. Productive Simpson clonality was computed per sample as the square root of Simpson's diversity index over productive rearrangements. The immuneACCESS repertoire file appears here via TCRdb, limited to in-frame rearrangements. These files lack a portion of the clones; in checked studies, under half of the deficit traces to unresolved V genes, and the cause of the others is not known. Clonal size and the V and J genes are those of that table, whereas D and trimming came from the DNA. The sample table contains more than 90,000 clones; only one count was recorded for about 92% of them. The ten largest clones add up to around 5% of the sample.

This chain is built from TRBV4-1 and TRBJ2-5; 11 of the junction bases match TRBD2. Material for sequencing was peripheral blood. The sequence was collected from a man in his fifties with active COVID-19. The CDR3 sequence is CASSQDRNSGREETQYF. The bases are TGCGCCAGCAGCCAAGATCGTAATAGCGGGAGGGAAGAGACCCAGTACTTC.